These 30 T cell receptor beta chains originate from one sample sequenced in a study of regulatory T cells in long-lasting Graves disease. For TCR beta, libraries came from iRepertoire HTBI primers and Arm-PCR of CDR3 regions. A single record per CDR3 protein comes from TCRdb applying MiXCR to the multiplex PCR reads. The sample shows approximately 500,000 distinct CDR3 sequences, 20% to 25% of them seen only once. Time point given: persistent/refractory GD, antithyroid drugs over 5 years with positive TRAb. There was RNA extracted from PBMCs, and the TCR library was made from it. The source material was peripheral blood mononuclear cells (PBMCs), sampled when the disease was refractory, from a patient treated with antithyroid drugs. The receptors come from a female donor with Graves disease.

This clonotype was seen more than once but under ten times. The chain joins TRBV19 to TRBJ1-5, with no clear D. CDR1 and CDR2 (germline): LNHDA, SQIVND (reference sequence). With 3 bases removed from V and 3 bases from J, the gap between germline ends came to 15 bases. The CDR3 is 16 amino acids. As DNA, the CDR3 is TGTGCCAGTAGTATGTGGATTTGGGGTAACAATCAGCCCCAGCATTTT. It encodes CASSMWIWGNNQPQHF.

The chain links TRBV4-1 to TRBJ2-7, with TRBD1 matching 7 bases. There are 15 residues in the CDR3. V lost 4 bases and J lost 4; bases outside the gene matches: 10. Germline CDR1 and CDR2: MGHRA and YSYEKL. This CDR3 reads CASSLHSGTAYEQYF. The CDR3 nucleotides are TGCGCCAGCAGCCTCCACTCCGGGACAGCTTACGAGCAGTACTTC.

The sample holds a few counts of this clonotype. This rearrangement joins TRBV20-1 to TRBJ1-1; D remains unclear. CDR1 is DFQATT and CDR2 is SNEGSKA in the germline V gene (reference sequence). Trimming pared 5 bases from V and 3 bases from J, leaving 19 bases between. CDR3 length: 15 amino acids. The CDR3 nucleotides are TGCAGTGCTGAAGAGATGGGGAACTTAGACACTGAAGCTTTCTTT. Residues: CSAEEMGNLDTEAFF.

This clonotype was observed at least ten times. The chain is built from TRBV3-1 and TRBJ2-5, with TRBD2 matching over 7 bases. Trimming at V came to 2 bases and at J to 5 bases, leaving 8 bases not matched to a gene. The length of the CDR3 is 15 residues. CDR1 and CDR2 (germline): LGHDT, YNNKEL (reference sequence). The CDR3 nucleotides are TGTGCCAGCAGCCAACGGGCGGGAGTGGTGGAGACCCAGTACTTC. It encodes CASSQRAGVVETQYF.

This clonotype was recorded a few times. The chain joins TRBV4-1 to TRBJ1-4; D is uncertain. Between the trimmed V and J ends, which lost 0 bases and 3 bases, there was a span of 14 bases. Germline assignment: CDR1 MGHRA and CDR2 YSYEKL. The CDR3 runs to 17 residues. CDR3 coding DNA: TGCGCCAGCAGCCAAGAGGAGAAGGTTTGGGCTAATGAAAAACTGTTTTTT. Residues: CASSQEEKVWANEKLFF.

In this sample, this clonotype turned up many times. The genes are TRBV28 and TRBJ1-1; 9 bases agree with TRBD1. With 3 bases clipped from V and 4 bases from J, the junction kept 6 bases outside the gene matches. The CDR3 has 15 amino acids. Germline loops: CDR1 MDHEN, CDR2 SYDVKM. This CDR3 reads CASSFPGQGLTEAFF. In DNA form, the CDR3 reads TGTGCCAGCAGTTTTCCCGGACAGGGGCTCACTGAAGCTTTCTTT.

This clonotype turned up a few times. The chain carries TRBV9 and TRBJ2-5, with D unclear. CDR3 length: 12 amino acids. Germline values: CDR1 SGDLS, CDR2 YYNGEE. Trimming removed 3 bases at V and 5 bases at J, with 8 bases between. CDR3 region: CASSGAMETQYF. The CDR3 DNA reads TGTGCCAGCAGCGGCGCGATGGAGACCCAGTACTTC. Complete variable domain (other parts from reference TRBV9 and TRBJ2-5): DSGVTQTPKHLITATGQRVTLRCSPRSGDLSVYWYQQSLDQGLQFLIQYYNGEERAKGNILERFSAQQFPDLHSELNLSSLELGDSALYFCASSGAMETQYFGPGTRLLVL.

This clonotype has just a few counts. The V and J genes are TRBV20-1 and TRBJ2-2, with 7 bases fitting TRBD2. Per the germline V gene, CDR1 is DFQATT and CDR2 is SNEGSKA (reference sequence). This CDR3 region has 13 residues. After removal of 1 base from V and 6 bases from J, the junction contained 2 bases not matched to a gene. CDR3 nucleotide sequence: TGCAGTGCTAGAGTAGCGGGTTCCGGGGAGCTGTTTTTT. Its protein is CSARVAGSGELFF.

In its sample, this clonotype was seen many times. The chain employs TRBV6-2 or TRBV6-3 and TRBJ2-7; D possibly corresponds to TRBD1 (5 bases). Germline V CDR1 and CDR2: MNHEY, SVGEGT. Between the trimmed V and J ends, which lost 5 bases and 0 bases, there was a span of 17 bases. The CDR3 has 16 amino acids. CDR3 residues: CASSEWGGSSSYEQYF. The CDR3 bases are TGTGCCAGCAGTGAGTGGGGCGGCTCGTCCTCCTACGAGCAGTACTTC.

At least ten counts were recorded for this clonotype. This rearrangement joins TRBV20-1 to TRBJ2-7; a possible D gene is TRBD2 (6 bases). Germline V lookup: CDR1 DFQATT, CDR2 SNEGSKA (reference sequence). Trimming removed 1 base from V and 5 bases from J, with 12 bases in between. CDR3 length: 13 residues. CDR3: CSARASGRNEQYF. In nucleotides, the CDR3 is TGCAGTGCTAGAGCTTCCGGGAGAAACGAGCAGTACTTC.

This chain joins TRBV7-8 and TRBJ2-7, with TRBD2 identical over 12 bases. The V and J ends lost 7 bases and 1 base, in that order; junction bases with no gene match: 5. In germline, CDR1 is SGHVS, CDR2 FQNEAQ. CDR3 length equals 15 residues. The CDR3 here is CASKYGLAGSYEQYF. DNA for the CDR3: TGTGCCAGCAAGTACGGACTAGCGGGGTCCTACGAGCAGTACTTC. Combining the CDR3 with reference TRBV7-8 and TRBJ2-7 gives the whole variable domain GAGVSQSPRYKVAKRGQDVALRCDPISGHVSLFWYQQALGQGPEFLTYFQNEAQLDKSGLPSDRFFAERPEGSVSTLKIQRTQQEDSAVYLCASKYGLAGSYEQYFGPGTRLTVT.

This clonotype appeared a few times. The rearrangement links TRBV7-9 to TRBJ1-2, with D hard to call. The CDR3 extends over 14 amino acids. V was cut by 4 bases and J by 3 bases, with 12 bases left in between. The germline gives CDR1 SEHNR, CDR2 FQNEAQ (reference sequence). This CDR3 is CASSSFHSDYGYTF. The DNA for the CDR3 is TGTGCCAGCAGCTCCTTCCACTCAGACTATGGCTACACCTTC.

The chain joins TRBV6-1 to TRBJ2-2, with 8 positions matching TRBD2. V trimming: 7 bases; J trimming: 4 bases; junction bases outside the gene matches: 8. CDR3 length equals 15 residues. Germline CDR1 and CDR2: MNHNS and SASEGT. Here the CDR3 DNA reads TGTGCCAGCATCGGAGCGGGAGACGGCACCGGGGAGCTGTTTTTT. The encoded protein is CASIGAGDGTGELFF.

This clonotype was counted between two and nine times. The rearrangement links TRBV11-3 to TRBJ1-1; no clear D gene. The CDR3 has 12 residues. The ends were cut back, 5 bases at V and 7 bases at J, with 11 bases in the middle. Per germline, CDR1 SGHNT and CDR2 YENEEA. CDR3 nucleotide sequence: TGTGCCAGCAGCCGGACGAAAAATGAAGCTTTCTTT. Translation: CASSRTKNEAFF.

This clonotype occurred once. Germline and junction disagree at one end, which may indicate a read error. CDR3 bases: TGCAGTGCTAGGAGACGGTCCTCCTACGAGCAGCACTTC. The encoded protein is CSARRRSSYEQHF. The chain combines TRBV20-1 with TRBJ2-7; D gene uncertain. Germline V gene lookup returns CDR1 DFQATT and CDR2 SNEGSKA (reference sequence). The CDR3 is made up of 13 amino acids.

This clonotype was counted many times. The chain combines TRBV28 with TRBJ1-3; D unclear. Germline loops: CDR1 MDHEN, CDR2 SYDVKM. This CDR3 has 13 residues. Trimming left V 8 bases short and J 2 bases short, with 10 bases between. The chain's CDR3 is CASLGLAGNTIYF. The CDR3 coding sequence is TGTGCCAGCTTAGGTCTTGCTGGAAACACCATATATTTT.

This clonotype was seen many times. V and J are TRBV2 and TRBJ1-5, with 7 bases aligning to TRBD1. Losses at the gene ends were 7 bases for V and 2 bases for J; bases not matched to a gene: 8. Per the germline V gene, CDR1 is SNHLY and CDR2 is FYNNEI. The CDR3 consists of 15 residues. The CDR3 here is CASTLDRVGNQPQHF. The CDR3 nucleotides read TGTGCCAGCACTCTCGACAGGGTTGGCAATCAGCCCCAGCATTTT.

The rearrangement uses TRBV20-1 and TRBJ2-7, with D maybe TRBD1 (6 bases). Trimming took 2 bases from V and 6 from J, leaving 11 bases between them. The germline V gene has CDR1 DFQATT and CDR2 SNEGSKA (reference sequence). The CDR3 extends over 12 amino acids. Here the CDR3 reads CSARTGRGEQYF. CDR3 bases: TGCAGTGCTAGAACTGGCAGGGGCGAGCAGTACTTC.

This clonotype was counted many times. The genes are TRBV25-1 and TRBJ2-5; D is possibly TRBD2 (6 bases). The CDR3 covers 15 residues. The V end was cut by 1 base, the J end by 5 bases, with 14 bases between. Germline CDR1 reads MGHDK; CDR2 reads SYGVNS. The CDR3 spells CASSESGPREETQYF. As DNA, the CDR3 is TGTGCCAGCAGTGAATCGGGCCCCCGGGAGGAGACCCAGTACTTC. Looking up the rest from reference TRBV25-1 and TRBJ2-5 gives the full variable domain: EADIYQTPRYLVIGTGKKITLECSQTMGHDKMYWYQQDPGMELHLIHYSYGVNSTEKGDLSSESTVSRIRTEHFPLTLESARPSHTSQYLCASSESGPREETQYFGPGTRLLVL.

For this clonotype: At one boundary the junction diverges from the germline segment, which might be a read error. The V call is TRBV11-2, the J call TRBJ2-7; D perhaps matches TRBD1 (6 bases). The germline gives CDR1 SGHAT, CDR2 FQNNGV. The CDR3 has 14 amino acids. The DNA for the CDR3 is TGTGTCAGCAGCTTACCCGCAGGGACATACGAGCAGTACTTC. This codes for CVSSLPAGTYEQYF.

In the case of this clonotype: Since a much larger clone is just one base distant, this may be a read error. The rearrangement uses TRBV13 and TRBJ1-1, with D tentatively TRBD1 (5 bases). The CDR3 loop spans 16 amino acids. CDR1 and CDR2 from the germline V gene are PRHDT and FYEKMQ (reference sequence). Between the trimmed V and J ends, which lost 0 bases and 0 bases, there was a span of 11 bases. CDR3 sequence (DNA): TGTGCCAGCAGCTTAGGACGACGGGGACTGAACACTGAAGCTTTCTTT. As protein: CASSLGRRGLNTEAFF.

Of note for this clonotype: A far larger clone is off by one base, so a read error is likely. The gene calls are TRBV7-8 and TRBJ2-5; D is unresolved. The germline V gene encodes CDR1 SGHVS and CDR2 FQNEAQ. The CDR3 spans 13 residues. Trimming stripped 1 base from V and 5 bases from J, with 8 bases between. The CDR3: CASSLETSETQYF. The CDR3 DNA reads as TGTGCCAGCAGCTTAGAGACCTCCGAGACCCAGTACTTC. The variable domain in full, with the rest retrieved from reference TRBV7-8 and TRBJ2-5, is GAGVSQSPRYKVAKRGQDVALRCDPISGHVSLFWYQQALGQGPEFLTYFQNEAQLDKSGLPSDRFFAERPEGSVSTLKIQRTQQEDSAVYLCASSLETSETQYFGPGTRLLVL.

This clonotype was seen many times. This chain joins TRBV27 and TRBJ1-2; 9 nucleotides line up with TRBD1. Germline CDR1 is MNHEY and CDR2 is SMNVEV (reference sequence). With V trimmed by 4 bases and J by 4 bases, 7 bases remained unmatched. The CDR3 sequence is 15 residues long. This chain's CDR3 is CASSSGTGIRYGYTF. CDR3 DNA sequence: TGTGCCAGCAGTTCGGGGACAGGGATTCGCTATGGCTACACCTTC.

The chain is built from TRBV5-6 and TRBJ2-7; D uncertain. Germline-derived CDR1 and CDR2 are SGHDT and YYEEEE. V was trimmed by 0 bases and J by 3 bases, leaving 10 bases between them. This CDR3 contains 14 residues. In DNA form, the CDR3 reads TGTGCCAGCAGCTTGGAGTTTGGGTACTACGAGCAGTACTTC. This gives the protein CASSLEFGYYEQYF.

This clonotype was seen repeatedly, ten times or more. V usage is TRBV5-4 and J usage is TRBJ2-5, with a tentative D call TRBD1 (6 bases). The V end lost 4 bases, the J end lost 2 bases, and 9 bases lay between the germline ends. CDR3 length equals 13 residues. The germline CDR1 and CDR2 sequences are SGHNT and YYREEE (reference sequence). CDR3 nucleotides: TGTGCCAGCAGCGAAGGACAGCAAGAGACCCAGTACTTC. Encoded protein: CASSEGQQETQYF.

V usage is TRBV12-3 or TRBV12-4 and J usage is TRBJ1-5, with TRBD1 identical over 10 bases. After removal of 6 bases from V and 5 bases from J, the junction contained 7 bases not matched to a gene. This CDR3 is 15 amino acids long. CDR3 coding DNA: TGTGCCAGCAGACGCCTCGGGACAGGGGATCAGCCCCAGCATTTT. This translates into CASRRLGTGDQPQHF.

This clonotype has more than one count but fewer than ten. CDR3 DNA: TGTGCCAGCAGTTTTGGGGGGACTAGCGGGAGAGGAGATACGCAGTATTTT. As protein: CASSFGGTSGRGDTQYF. The rearrangement uses TRBV12-3 or TRBV12-4 and TRBJ2-3; 14 nucleotides line up with TRBD2. V shed 3 bases and J 5 bases; nucleotides not matched to a gene: 7. This CDR3 has 17 amino acids.

The chain links TRBV15 to TRBJ1-3; unclear D gene. Germline CDR1 and CDR2: LNHNV and YYDKDF (reference sequence). Trimming took 0 bases from V and 4 from J, leaving 10 bases between them. The CDR3 spans 15 residues. Here the CDR3 DNA reads TGTGCCACCAGCAGAGATCTGGTCGAGGGAAACACCATATATTTT. This codes for CATSRDLVEGNTIYF.

V is TRBV7-3 and J is TRBJ2-2; D is perhaps TRBD2 (5 bases). Germline loops: CDR1 SGHTA, CDR2 FQGTGA. The CDR3 runs to 16 residues. V lost 1 base and J 5 bases, leaving 14 bases between the germline ends. This CDR3 is CASSLNPKTGTGELFF. CDR3 bases: TGTGCCAGCAGCTTAAACCCTAAGACGGGGACCGGGGAGCTGTTTTTT.

This chain connects TRBV20-1 to TRBJ2-1, with D tentatively TRBD1 (5 bases). The V and J ends lost 1 base and 8 bases respectively, with 9 bases between them. The germline V gene encodes CDR1 DFQATT and CDR2 SNEGSKA (reference sequence). There are 12 residues in the CDR3. CDR3: CSARVLGDEQFF. The CDR3 bases are TGCAGTGCTAGAGTTTTAGGGGATGAGCAGTTCTTC.